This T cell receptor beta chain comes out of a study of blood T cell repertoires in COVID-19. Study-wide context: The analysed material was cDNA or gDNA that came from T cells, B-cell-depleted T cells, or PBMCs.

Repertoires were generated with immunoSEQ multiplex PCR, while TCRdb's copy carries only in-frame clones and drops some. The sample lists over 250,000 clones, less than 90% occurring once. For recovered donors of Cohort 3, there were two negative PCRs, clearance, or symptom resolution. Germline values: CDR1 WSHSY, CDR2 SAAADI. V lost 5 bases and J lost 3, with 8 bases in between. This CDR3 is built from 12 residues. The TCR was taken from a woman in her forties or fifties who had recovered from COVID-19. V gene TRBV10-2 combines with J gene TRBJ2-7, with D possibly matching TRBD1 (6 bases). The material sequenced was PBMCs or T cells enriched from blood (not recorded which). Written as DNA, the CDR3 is TGCGCCAGCAGTACAGGGTACTACGAGCAGTACTTC. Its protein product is CASSTGYYEQYF.